These 18 T cell receptor beta chains were sequenced from one sample in a study of patients and donors after allogeneic stem cell transplantation. TCRdb independently ran MiXCR on the RT-PCR reads; one entry per CDR3 protein. This table holds 190,000 or so distinct CDR3 sequences, 40% to 45% found once. The sample consisted of blood, either unsorted or a sorted T cell fraction (not recorded which). The source of these receptors is a human donor who was either an allogeneic HSCT recipient or a stem cell or donor lymphocyte infusion donor (not recorded which). It is not recorded whose cells these are; they may come from a transplant donor.

The V and J genes are TRBV28 and TRBJ1-6; TRBD1 is a possible D gene (5 bases). The CDR3 runs 16 residues. Germline lookup yields CDR1 MDHEN and CDR2 SYDVKM. Trimming stripped 3 bases from V and 7 bases from J, with 16 bases between. In DNA form, the CDR3 reads TGTGCCAGCAGTTTTGTATCCGGACAAAACAATTCACCCCTCCACTTT. Translated, it gives CASSFVSGQNNSPLHF.

This clonotype was seen a few times. Here the CDR3 reads CASSLVGSTNEKLFF. CDR3 bases: TGCGCCAGCAGCCTCGTCGGGTCAACTAATGAAAAACTGTTTTTT. V gene TRBV4-1 combines with J gene TRBJ1-4; D is undetermined. This CDR3 is 15 amino acids long. The germline gives CDR1 MGHRA, CDR2 YSYEKL. V was trimmed by 4 bases and J by 0 bases, leaving 9 bases between them.

This chain joins TRBV4-2 and TRBJ2-7; 8 bases line up with TRBD2. This CDR3 region has 15 residues. V shed 3 bases, J shed 3 bases, and the junction held 7 bases outside the gene matches. The germline CDR1 and CDR2 sequences are LGHNA and YNFKEQ. This CDR3 reads CASSHSGKRNYEQYF. In nucleotides, the CDR3 is TGTGCCAGCAGCCATAGCGGGAAAAGGAACTACGAGCAGTACTTC.

CDR3 nucleotide sequence: TGCAGTGCCCATGCGGGACCTAATGAAAAACTGTTTTTT. This sequence encodes CSAHAGPNEKLFF. The rearrangement joins TRBV20-1 to TRBJ1-4, with a possible D match to TRBD1 (5 bases). In germline, CDR1 is DFQATT, CDR2 SNEGSKA (reference sequence). CDR3 size: 13 residues. V lost 6 bases, J lost 3 bases, and 11 bases lay in between.

Concerning this clonotype itself: A single base is all that separates this from a far larger clone, so a read error is likely. CDR3 amino acids: CASSLMGNQPQHF. For the CDR3, the DNA is TGTGCCAGCAGCTTAATGGGCAATCAGCCCCAGCATTTT. The V and J genes are TRBV7-2 and TRBJ1-5; unclear D gene. The V and J ends lost 2 bases and 2 bases respectively, with 4 bases between them. CDR3 length: 13 amino acids. CDR1 SGHTA and CDR2 FQGNSA come from the germline V gene.

The rearrangement links TRBV7-9 to TRBJ1-5, with D maybe TRBD1 (5 bases). CDR3 length: 14 amino acids. Germline V gene sequence: CDR1 SEHNR, CDR2 FQNEAQ (reference sequence). V lost 5 bases and J 4 bases, leaving 12 bases between the germline ends. The CDR3 here is CASSPIGGNQPQHF. Written as DNA, the CDR3 is TGTGCCAGCAGCCCTATTGGGGGAAATCAGCCCCAGCATTTT.

The V and J genes are TRBV6-6 and TRBJ2-1; TRBD2 might be the D (6 bases). Trimming stripped 7 bases from V and 1 base from J, with 20 bases between. This CDR3 comprises 17 residues. Germline CDR1 and CDR2: MNHNY and SVGAGI (reference sequence). CDR3 nucleotide sequence: TGTGCCAGCACTAGCGTCCTATACGACCGGTCCTACAATGAGCAGTTCTTC. This gives the protein CASTSVLYDRSYNEQFF.

The chain uses TRBV6-5 and TRBJ2-7; D possibly corresponds to TRBD1 (6 bases). The CDR3 is 15 residues long. V shed 0 bases and J shed 3 bases, with 12 bases lying between them. Germline V gene sequence: CDR1 MNHEY, CDR2 SVGAGI. For the CDR3, the DNA is TGTGCCAGCAGTTACTCTGGCCAGGGGCGCTACGAGCAGTACTTC. This sequence encodes CASSYSGQGRYEQYF.

In its sample, this clonotype was seen a few times. This chain connects TRBV7-9 to TRBJ2-5; perhaps TRBD1 as D (5 bases). The CDR3 has 14 amino acids. Trimming took off 4 bases at V and 3 bases at J, with 12 bases between the two ends. Germline V gene sequence: CDR1 SEHNR, CDR2 FQNEAQ (reference sequence). The CDR3 here is CASSSSAGKETQYF. DNA for the CDR3: TGTGCCAGCAGCTCCTCGGCAGGGAAAGAGACCCAGTACTTC.

This clonotype has more than one count but fewer than ten. The chain recombines TRBV7-2 with TRBJ2-1; the match to TRBD2 covers 11 bases. Germline V gives CDR1 SGHTA, CDR2 FQGNSA. The CDR3 length is 13 residues. J was trimmed by 7 bases and V by 8 bases; bases with no gene match: 4. CDR3 loop: CASSTSGTNEQFF. The CDR3 DNA is TGTGCCAGCTCGACTAGCGGGACAAATGAGCAGTTCTTC.

This clonotype turned up a few times. V usage is TRBV6-6 and J usage is TRBJ2-7, with D uncertain. The CDR3 totals 16 residues. Germline V gene lookup returns CDR1 MNHNY and CDR2 SVGAGI (reference sequence). Trimming removed 6 bases at V and 1 base at J, with 19 bases between. The CDR3 loop reads CASSQGPTASSYEQYF. The CDR3 DNA reads as TGTGCCAGCAGCCAAGGACCGACCGCTTCTTCCTACGAGCAGTACTTC.

The chain combines TRBV9 with TRBJ2-1; no clear D. CDR1 is SGDLS, CDR2 YYNGEE, per germline. The CDR3 consists of 14 residues. Trimming left V 2 bases short and J 5 bases short, with 11 bases between. The CDR3 spells CASSVRSDHNEQFF. For the CDR3, the DNA is TGTGCCAGCAGCGTTAGGTCAGACCACAATGAGCAGTTCTTC.

V gene TRBV28 combines with J gene TRBJ1-4, with TRBD1 matching 9 bases. Looked up from germline, CDR1 is MDHEN and CDR2 is SYDVKM. Trimming at V came to 10 bases and at J to 2 bases, leaving 5 bases not matched to a gene. This CDR3 spans 14 amino acids. The DNA of the CDR3 is TGTGCCATAACAGGGGGCGCGACTAATGAAAAACTGTTTTTT. Translating gives CAITGGATNEKLFF.

The J gene is TRBJ1-5, the V gene TRBV7-8, with D possibly TRBD1 on 6 matching bases. Deletions cut 2 bases from V and 0 bases from J, with 23 bases between. CDR1 SGHVS and CDR2 FQNEAQ come from the germline V gene. The CDR3 runs 20 residues. The CDR3 region has the DNA TGTGCCAGCAGCTTATACCCGCGGGACTGGGACAATTATAGCAATCAGCCCCAGCATTTT. It codes for CASSLYPRDWDNYSNQPQHF.

This clonotype was seen only a few times. The V and J genes are TRBV7-3 and TRBJ2-3; 12 bases line up with TRBD2. The CDR3 length is 18 residues. Trimming cost V 4 bases and J 0 bases; bases outside gene matches: 8. Germline CDR1 and CDR2: SGHTA and FQGTGA. This CDR3 reads CASSSLRLAGVSTDTQYF. The DNA for the CDR3 is TGTGCCAGCAGCTCCCTGAGACTAGCGGGAGTTAGCACAGATACGCAGTATTTT.

The chain links TRBV30 to TRBJ1-3, with D uncertain. The germline CDR1 and CDR2 sequences are GTSNPN and SVGIG (reference sequence). V gave up 2 bases and J gave up 0 bases, with 5 bases separating them. CDR3 size: 13 residues. CDR3 sequence: CAWSMYSGNTIYF. CDR3 DNA sequence: TGTGCCTGGAGTATGTACTCTGGAAACACCATATATTTT.

This chain joins TRBV6-2 or TRBV6-3 and TRBJ1-3, with 7 bases fitting TRBD1. The germline V gene has CDR1 MNHEY and CDR2 SVGEGT. There are 16 residues in the CDR3. After removal of 6 bases from V and 0 bases from J, the junction contained 8 bases not matched to a gene. The CDR3: CASRDDRANSGNTIYF. The DNA of the CDR3 is TGTGCCAGCAGAGACGACAGGGCCAACTCTGGAAACACCATATATTTT.

J is TRBJ1-5 and V is TRBV7-3; the D gene is possibly TRBD1 (6 bases). Looked up from germline, CDR1 is SGHTA and CDR2 is FQGTGA. Trimming shortened V by 1 base and J by 6 bases, and 7 bases separated the two germline ends. This CDR3 region has 13 residues. CDR3 DNA sequence: TGTGCCAGCAGCTTAAAGGGGGGTCAGCCCCAGCATTTT. It translates to CASSLKGGQPQHF.